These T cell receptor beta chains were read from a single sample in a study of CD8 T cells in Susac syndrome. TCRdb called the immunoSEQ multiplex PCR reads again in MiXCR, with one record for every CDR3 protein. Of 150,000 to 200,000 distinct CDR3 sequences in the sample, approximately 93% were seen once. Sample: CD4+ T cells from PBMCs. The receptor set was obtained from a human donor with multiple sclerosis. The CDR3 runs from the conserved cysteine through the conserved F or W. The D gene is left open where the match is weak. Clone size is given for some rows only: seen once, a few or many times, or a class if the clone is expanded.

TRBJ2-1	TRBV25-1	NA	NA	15	TGTGCCAGCAGTGATCCCCGTAGCGGAGACAATGAGCAGTTCTTC	CASSDPRSGDNEQFF
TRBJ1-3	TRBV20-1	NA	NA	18	TGCAGTGCTAGAGATTTCCCAGGGCCCGAGAGAGCTGGAAACACCATATATTTT	CSARDFPGPERAGNTIYF
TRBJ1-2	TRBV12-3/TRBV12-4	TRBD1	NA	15	TGTGCCAGCAGTCCACAGGGGGCGAGGAACTATGGCTACACCTTC	CASSPQGARNYGYTF
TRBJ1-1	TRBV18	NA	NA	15	TGTGCCAGCTCACCCTTACAGGGTTCGAACACTGAAGCTTTCTTT	CASSPLQGSNTEAFF
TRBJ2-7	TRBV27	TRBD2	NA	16	TGTGCCAGCAGTCTAAGGCGAAGCGGGACTTCTTACGAGCAGTACTTC	CASSLRRSGTSYEQYF
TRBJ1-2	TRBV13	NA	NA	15	TGTGCCAGCAGCTTCTCAGGGAGACCGAGCTATGGCTACACCTTC	CASSFSGRPSYGYTF
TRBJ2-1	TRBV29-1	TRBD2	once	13	TGCAGCGTTTATTATCGGGGGGGCGGTGGAAGGTTCTTC	CSVYYRGGGGRFF
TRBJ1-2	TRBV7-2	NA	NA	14	TGTGCCAGCAGCTTAGTAGGAGGGAACTATGGCTACACCTTC	CASSLVGGNYGYTF
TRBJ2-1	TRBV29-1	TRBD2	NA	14	TGCAGCGTTGAGGAATCTAGCGGGAGCCATGAGCAGTTCTTC	CSVEESSGSHEQFF
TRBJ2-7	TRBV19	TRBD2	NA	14	TGTGCCAGTAGTACGGGACTAGCGGGTTACGAGCAGTACTTC	CASSTGLAGYEQYF
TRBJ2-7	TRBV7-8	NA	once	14	TGTGCCAGCAGCTTAGCCGGGACACCCTACGAGCAGTACTTC	CASSLAGTPYEQYF
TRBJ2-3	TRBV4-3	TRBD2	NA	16	TGCGCCAGCAGCCAAGAGGTAGCGGGAGGCACAGATACGCAGTATTTT	CASSQEVAGGTDTQYF
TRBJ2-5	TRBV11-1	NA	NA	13	TGTGCCAGCAGAATAGCGGACCGGGAGACCCAGTACTTC	CASRIADRETQYF
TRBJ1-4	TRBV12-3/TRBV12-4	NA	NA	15	TGTGCCAGCAGTATCCAACTAAGAACTAATGAAAAACTGTTTTTT	CASSIQLRTNEKLFF
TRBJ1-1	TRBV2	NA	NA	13	TGTGCCAGCAGTGCGCGGAAGAACACTGAAGCTTTCTTT	CASSARKNTEAFF
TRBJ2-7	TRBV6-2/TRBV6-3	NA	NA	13	TGTGCCAGCAGTTGGGCCGTACCGGGGGAGCAGTACTTC	CASSWAVPGEQYF
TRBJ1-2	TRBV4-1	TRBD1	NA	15	TGCGCCAGCAGCCAAGAGGCCCAGGGGGCGCGGGGCTACACCTTC	CASSQEAQGARGYTF
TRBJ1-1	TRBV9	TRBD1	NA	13	TGTGCCAGCAGCGTCGACAGGGGCACTGAAGCTTTCTTT	CASSVDRGTEAFF
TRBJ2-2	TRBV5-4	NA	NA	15	TGTGCCAGCAGCTTGTCGAAGGGTTACACCGGGGAGCTGTTTTTT	CASSLSKGYTGELFF
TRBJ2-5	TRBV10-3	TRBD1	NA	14	TGTGCCATCAGCTCCGGGACAGGGGAAGAGACCCAGTACTTC	CAISSGTGEETQYF
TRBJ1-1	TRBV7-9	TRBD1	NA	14	TGTGCCAGCAGCTTTGGGACAGGGGAGCCTGAAGCTTTCTTT	CASSFGTGEPEAFF
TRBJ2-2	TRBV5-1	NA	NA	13	TGCGCCAGCAGCTTGGCCGCGGCCGGGGAGCTGTTTTTT	CASSLAAAGELFF
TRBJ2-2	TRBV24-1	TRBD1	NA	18	TGTGCCACCAGTGATACCCCCGACTTGCAGGGGGCCGTCGGGGAGCTGTTTTTT	CATSDTPDLQGAVGELFF
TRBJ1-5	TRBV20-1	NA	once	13	TGCAGCCGACAGGCGGGAGGCAATCAGCCCCAGCATTTT	CSRQAGGNQPQHF
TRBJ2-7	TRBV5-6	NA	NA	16	TGTGCCAGCAGCTTGGAGGTTGGCCAGGGCACCTACGAGCAGTACTTC	CASSLEVGQGTYEQYF
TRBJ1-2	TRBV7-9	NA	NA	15	TGTGCCAGCACCGGTGCGGGTGGGGAGAGCTATGGCTACACTTTC	CASTGAGGESYGYTF
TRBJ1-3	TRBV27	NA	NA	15	TGTGCCAGCAGTTTAGGGGCCGACTCTGGAAACACCATATATTTT	CASSLGADSGNTIYF
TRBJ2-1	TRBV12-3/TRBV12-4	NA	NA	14	TGTGCCAGCAGCTTTCGCGTGGCAGGGCATGAGCAGTTCTTC	CASSFRVAGHEQFF
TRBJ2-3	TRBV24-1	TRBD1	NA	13	TGTGCCACCAGCGGACAGGGGAAAGATACGCAGTATTTT	CATSGQGKDTQYF
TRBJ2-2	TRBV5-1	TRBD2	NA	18	TGCGCCAGCAGCTCTCCCGGGACTAGCGGGAGAAGAACCGGGGAGCTGTTTTTT	CASSSPGTSGRRTGELFF
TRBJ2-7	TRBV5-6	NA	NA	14	TGTGCCAGCAGCTTGGCCGCTGGGAGACACGAGCAGTACTTC	CASSLAAGRHEQYF
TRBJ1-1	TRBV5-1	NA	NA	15	TGCGCCAGCAGCTCCCCTCACGGGATCGGCACTGAAGCTTTCTTT	CASSSPHGIGTEAFF
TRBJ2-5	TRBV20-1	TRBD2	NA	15	TGCAGTGCTAGTATGGCTAGCGGGGGGAGGGAGACCCAGTACTTC	CSASMASGGRETQYF